This passage covers 13 T cell receptor beta chains from one sample sequenced in a study of identical twins. TCRdb re-called the 5' RACE reads through MiXCR, storing one row per CDR3 protein. This table has about 240,000 distinct CDR3 sequences, roughly a tenth appearing once. Sequenced input: memory T cells sorted from blood. Receptors were obtained from a man aged 45-65 years in good health.

This clonotype came up a few times. The CDR3 nucleotides read TGTGCCAGCAGCCAAGCCTACCCGGGACAGGACGAGCAGTACTTC. It specifies CASSQAYPGQDEQYF. This chain uses TRBV4-2 with TRBJ2-7; 8 nucleotides agree with TRBD1. The CDR3 consists of 15 residues. The germline V gene has CDR1 LGHNA and CDR2 YNFKEQ. Trimming took 1 base from V and 5 from J; bases not matched to a gene: 7.

This clonotype has a count of ten or more. The gene calls are TRBV4-1 and TRBJ1-2; D possibly corresponds to TRBD1 (5 bases). The V gene's germline CDR1 is MGHRA and CDR2 YSYEKL. Trimming took off 0 bases at V and 2 bases at J, with 13 bases between the two ends. The CDR3 extends over 16 amino acids. The chain's CDR3 is CASSQDPGQKNYGYTF. The CDR3 DNA follows: TGCGCCAGCAGCCAAGATCCGGGGCAGAAAAACTATGGCTACACCTTC.

The chain recombines TRBV6-2 or TRBV6-3 with TRBJ2-7; 10 nucleotides agree with TRBD2. Per germline, CDR1 MNHEY and CDR2 SVGEGT. The V gene end was trimmed by 0 bases and the J gene end by 3 bases; junction bases not matched to a gene: 8. The length of the CDR3 is 17 residues. The CDR3 protein is CASSYSAGGPVFYEQYF. In DNA form, the CDR3 reads TGTGCCAGCAGTTACTCAGCGGGAGGGCCAGTATTCTACGAGCAGTACTTC.

This clonotype was detected ten times or more. This chain uses TRBV4-1 with TRBJ2-3; 8 bases are shared with TRBD2. Trimming at V came to 1 base and at J to 1 base, leaving 4 bases not matched to a gene. The V gene's germline CDR1 is MGHRA and CDR2 YSYEKL. The CDR3 spans 16 residues. CDR3 sequence reads: CASSQALRGGTDTQYF. The CDR3 nucleotides are TGCGCCAGCAGCCAAGCTTTGCGGGGGGGCACAGATACGCAGTATTTT.

This clonotype was counted ten times or more. The gene calls are TRBV20-1 and TRBJ2-7; 7 bases fit TRBD2. This CDR3 contains 14 residues. Germline CDR1 reads DFQATT; CDR2 reads SNEGSKA (reference sequence). The V and J ends lost 4 bases and 2 bases, in that order; junction bases with no gene match: 8. CDR3 amino acids: CSANPLGGTYEQYF. CDR3 sequence (DNA): TGCAGTGCTAACCCCCTCGGGGGGACCTACGAGCAGTACTTC.

The chain links TRBV5-1 to TRBJ2-1; possible D gene TRBD2, 6 bases. The CDR3 totals 14 residues. V was trimmed by 0 bases and J by 8 bases, leaving 12 bases between them. Looked up from germline, CDR1 is SGHRS and CDR2 is YFSETQ. The DNA for the CDR3 is TGCGCCAGCAGCTTGGGCGGGGTATGGGATGAGCAGTTCTTC. Translated: CASSLGGVWDEQFF. Together with reference TRBV5-1 and TRBJ2-1, the CDR3 gives the full variable domain: KAGVTQTPRYLIKTRGQQVTLSCSPISGHRSVSWYQQTPGQGLQFLFEYFSETQRNKGNFPGRFSGRQFSNSRSEMNVSTLELGDSALYLCASSLGGVWDEQFFGPGTRLTVL.

The chain employs TRBV12-3 or TRBV12-4 and TRBJ2-2; the D is unclear. Trimming pared 3 bases from V and 4 bases from J, leaving 9 bases between. CDR3 length equals 14 residues. Written as DNA, the CDR3 is TGTGCCAGCAGTTTGTCACGATTCACCGGGGAGCTGTTTTTT. As protein: CASSLSRFTGELFF.

This clonotype was observed at least ten times. This chain joins TRBV30 and TRBJ2-7; no clear D gene. The CDR3 contains 11 residues. CDR1 is GTSNPN and CDR2 is SVGIG in the germline V gene (reference sequence). Trimming left V 5 bases short and J 1 base short, with 6 bases between. The CDR3 DNA follows: TGTGCCTGGGAGGAATCCTACGAGCAGTACTTC. It codes for CAWEESYEQYF.

This clonotype was seen at least ten times. The chain uses TRBV7-6 and TRBJ2-7, with 9 nucleotides matching TRBD1. The CDR3 is 15 amino acids. V shed 3 bases, J shed 5 bases, and the junction held 8 bases outside the gene matches. Germline V CDR1 and CDR2: SGHVS, FNYEAQ. This chain's CDR3 is CASSFMGQGPNEQYF. The CDR3 nucleotides read TGTGCCAGCAGCTTTATGGGACAGGGCCCCAACGAGCAGTACTTC.

This clonotype turned up a few times. The V and J genes are TRBV19 and TRBJ2-4; 7 bases map to TRBD2. The CDR3 is made up of 17 amino acids. V was pared by 2 bases and J by 0 bases, with 7 bases of the junction left unmatched. Germline CDR1 LNHDA, CDR2 SQIVND (reference sequence). Here the CDR3 DNA reads TGTGCCAGTAGTATAATAGGGGACTACATAGCCAAAAACATTCAGTACTTC. Residues: CASSIIGDYIAKNIQYF.

The chain uses TRBV27 and TRBJ2-1; 8 bases line up with TRBD2. The germline gives CDR1 MNHEY, CDR2 SMNVEV (reference sequence). CDR3 length equals 18 residues. J lost 4 bases, V lost 1 base, and 12 bases had no gene match. The CDR3 nucleotides are TGTGCCAGCAGTTTATTGTGGGTTAGCGGGAAAAATTACAATGAGCAGTTCTTC. It is translated as CASSLLWVSGKNYNEQFF.

On this clonotype itself: One end of the junction fails to match germline, which may point to a read error. V usage is TRBV6-5 and J usage is TRBJ1-2, with D maybe TRBD1 (5 bases). This CDR3 has 14 residues. Germline V gene lookup returns CDR1 MNHEY and CDR2 SVGAGI. The CDR3 sequence is CASSYSTGGAGYPF. The CDR3 DNA reads as TGTGCCAGCAGTTACTCGACGGGAGGGGCGGGCTACCCCTTC.

This clonotype was counted ten times or more. This sequence joins TRBV7-2 and TRBJ1-6, with D possibly matching TRBD1 (6 bases). The CDR3 is 15 residues long. V was clipped by 1 base and J by 6 bases, with 10 bases between them. Germline CDR1 is SGHTA and CDR2 is FQGNSA. The CDR3 sequence is CASSLGGQLNSPLHF. The CDR3 DNA follows: TGTGCCAGCAGCTTAGGTGGACAGCTTAATTCACCCCTCCACTTT.